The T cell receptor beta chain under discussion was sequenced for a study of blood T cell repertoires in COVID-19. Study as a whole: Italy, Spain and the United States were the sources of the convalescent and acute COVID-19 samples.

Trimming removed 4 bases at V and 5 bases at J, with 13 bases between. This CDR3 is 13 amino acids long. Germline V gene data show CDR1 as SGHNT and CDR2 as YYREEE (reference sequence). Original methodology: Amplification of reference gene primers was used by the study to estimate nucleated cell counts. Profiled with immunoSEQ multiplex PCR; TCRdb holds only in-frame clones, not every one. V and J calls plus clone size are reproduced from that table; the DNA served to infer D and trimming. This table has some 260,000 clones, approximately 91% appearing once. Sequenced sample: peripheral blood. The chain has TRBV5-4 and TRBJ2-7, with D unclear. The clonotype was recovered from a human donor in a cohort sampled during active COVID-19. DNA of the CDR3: TGTGCCAGCAGCGTGGGCCAGGCAGACGAGCAGTACTTC. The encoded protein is CASSVGQADEQYF.